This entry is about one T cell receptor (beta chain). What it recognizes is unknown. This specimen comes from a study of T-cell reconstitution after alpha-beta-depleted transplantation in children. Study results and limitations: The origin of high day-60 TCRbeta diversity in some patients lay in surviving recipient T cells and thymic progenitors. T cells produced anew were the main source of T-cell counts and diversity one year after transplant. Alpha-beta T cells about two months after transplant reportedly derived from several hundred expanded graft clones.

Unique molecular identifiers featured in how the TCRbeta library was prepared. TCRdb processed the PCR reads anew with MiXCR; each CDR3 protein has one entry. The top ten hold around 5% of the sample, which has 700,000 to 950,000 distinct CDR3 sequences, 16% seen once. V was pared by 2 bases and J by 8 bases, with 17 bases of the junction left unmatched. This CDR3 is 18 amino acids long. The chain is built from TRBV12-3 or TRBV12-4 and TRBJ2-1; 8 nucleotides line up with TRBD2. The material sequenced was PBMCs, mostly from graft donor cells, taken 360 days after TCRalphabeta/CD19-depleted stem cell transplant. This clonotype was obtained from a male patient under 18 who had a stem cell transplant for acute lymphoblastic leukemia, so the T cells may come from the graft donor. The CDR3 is CASSLRGLAGSSGYEQFF. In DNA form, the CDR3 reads TGTGCCAGCAGTTTACGTGGTCTAGCGGGTTCTTCCGGGTATGAGCAGTTCTTC.